One sample yielded the 27 T cell receptor beta chains listed below, sequenced in a study of response to subunit inactivated influenza vaccine. MiXCR, run by TCRdb on the RT-PCR reads, gives a single entry per CDR3 protein. The table shows a few hundred thousand distinct CDR3 sequences, with 20% to 25% occurring only once. This material consisted of PBMCs from blood, taken less than 22 months after vaccination. The source is a man aged 45-69 years who received an inactivated influenza vaccine.

This rearrangement joins TRBV6-1 to TRBJ2-4, with D perhaps TRBD1 or TRBD2 (5 bases each). CDR1 is MNHNS, CDR2 SASEGT, per germline. V was cut by 7 bases and J by 5 bases, with 15 bases left in between. CDR3 length: 14 amino acids. This CDR3 reads CASTRDHSENIQYF. The CDR3 DNA sequence: TGTGCCAGCACCAGGGACCACAGTGAAAACATTCAGTACTTC.

A few counts support this clonotype. The chain carries TRBV28 and TRBJ1-5; D gene unclear. The CDR3 loop spans 11 amino acids. V was cut by 5 bases and J by 8 bases, with 7 bases left in between. Germline lookup yields CDR1 MDHEN and CDR2 SYDVKM. The CDR3 coding sequence is TGTGCCAGCAGTCCTGGAGAGCCCCAGCATTTT. Amino acids: CASSPGEPQHF.

The chain is built from TRBV9 and TRBJ1-3; 7 nucleotides agree with TRBD1. In germline, CDR1 is SGDLS, CDR2 YYNGEE. The length of the CDR3 is 16 residues. Losses at the gene ends were 4 bases for V and 0 bases for J; bases not matched to a gene: 7. CDR3 residues: CASSMTGNPSGNTIYF. In DNA form, the CDR3 reads TGTGCCAGCAGCATGACAGGGAATCCCTCTGGAAACACCATATATTTT.

This clonotype was seen a handful of times. The rearrangement joins TRBV6-1 to TRBJ1-2, with 8 positions matching TRBD1. CDR3 length equals 13 residues. The germline gives CDR1 MNHNS, CDR2 SASEGT. V shed 6 bases, J shed 5 bases, and the junction held 5 bases outside the gene matches. The CDR3 loop reads CASRDTGGYGYTF. The CDR3 bases are TGTGCCAGCAGGGATACAGGGGGGTATGGCTACACCTTC.

V gene TRBV18 combines with J gene TRBJ2-4; D is tentatively TRBD1 or TRBD2 (5 bases each). Germline V gene lookup returns CDR1 KGHSH and CDR2 LQKENI. The CDR3 has 15 amino acids. Trimming removed 6 bases from V and 0 bases from J, with 12 bases in between. CDR3 coding DNA: TGTGCCAGCTCGCACTGGGACCAAGCCAAAAACATTCAGTACTTC. It is translated as CASSHWDQAKNIQYF.

The chain couples TRBV28 to TRBJ2-5; 10 nucleotides match TRBD2. CDR1 MDHEN and CDR2 SYDVKM come from the germline V gene. The junction had 5 bases not matched to a gene; V was cut back by 5 bases and J by 5 bases. This CDR3 has 14 residues. The DNA for the CDR3 is TGTGCCAGCAGTCCATTAGCGGGGGGTGAGACCCAGTACTTC. Translating it yields CASSPLAGGETQYF.

The sample holds a few counts of this clonotype. One end of the junction does not line up with germline, which may come from a read error. This chain links TRBV6-1 with TRBJ1-2, with D possibly TRBD1 on 6 matching bases. Germline loops: CDR1 MNHNS, CDR2 SASEGT. This CDR3 comprises 14 residues. CDR3 nucleotides: TGTGCCAGCGACGAGAACTTCAGGGGAAGTGGCTACATCTTC. Translated: CASDENFRGSGYIF.

This clonotype was picked up a small number of times. The rearrangement uses TRBV20-1 and TRBJ1-1, with D hard to call. There are 13 residues in the CDR3. Per germline, CDR1 DFQATT and CDR2 SNEGSKA (reference sequence). V was cut by 0 bases and J by 4 bases, with 9 bases left in between. For the CDR3, the DNA is TGCAGTGCTAGAGAGGGGTGGAGCACTGAAGCTTTCTTT. Translation gives CSAREGWSTEAFF.

This clonotype was recorded many times. The J gene is TRBJ2-3, the V gene TRBV24-1; TRBD2 might be the D (6 bases). Germline CDR1 KGHDR, CDR2 SFDVKD. V lost 8 bases and J 6 bases, leaving 11 bases between the germline ends. This CDR3 is 12 amino acids long. The DNA for the CDR3 is TGTGCCACCATGCGGGACGGGGATACGCAGTATTTT. It translates to CATMRDGDTQYF.

This clonotype was observed at least ten times. This rearrangement joins TRBV5-1 to TRBJ1-6, with TRBD1 matching over 7 bases. CDR3 length: 13 residues. Germline lookup yields CDR1 SGHRS and CDR2 YFSETQ. V gave up 4 bases and J gave up 7 bases; unmatched junction bases: 2. The CDR3 sequence: CASSMGQNSPLHF. The CDR3 region has the DNA TGCGCCAGCAGCATGGGACAGAATTCACCCCTCCACTTT.

The chain links TRBV28 to TRBJ2-7, with D possibly TRBD2 on 6 matching bases. The germline CDR1 and CDR2 sequences are MDHEN and SYDVKM. The CDR3 extends over 14 amino acids. V gave up 1 base and J gave up 4 bases, with 11 bases separating them. The CDR3 DNA follows: TGTGCCAGCAGTTTATCTCCTGGGACTTACGAGCAGTACTTC. As protein: CASSLSPGTYEQYF.

This clonotype was counted between two and nine times. V is TRBV14 and J is TRBJ1-2, with D hard to call. CDR1 and CDR2 (germline): SGHDN, FVKESK. Trimming removed 0 bases from V and 5 bases from J, with 10 bases in between. The CDR3 has 14 amino acids. The CDR3 DNA is TGTGCCAGCAGCCAAGATTCGGCAGATTATGGCTACACCTTC. This codes for CASSQDSADYGYTF.

This rearrangement joins TRBV29-1 to TRBJ2-3; no firm D call. The CDR3 covers 15 residues. The germline CDR1 and CDR2 sequences are SQVTM and ANQGSEA. The V gene lost 2 bases and the J gene lost 2 bases, with 14 bases spanning the gap. CDR3 nucleotides: TGCAGCGTTGAAATATCCCAAAAGGCCACAGATACGCAGTATTTT. Its protein is CSVEISQKATDTQYF.

The V and J genes are TRBV7-6 and TRBJ2-2; a possible D gene is TRBD1 (6 bases). The CDR3 is 15 amino acids. The ends were cut back, 4 bases at V and 4 bases at J, with 13 bases in the middle. Per germline, CDR1 SGHVS and CDR2 FNYEAQ. CDR3 loop: CASSSGTWATGELFF. The DNA of the CDR3 is TGTGCCAGCAGCTCCGGGACATGGGCCACCGGGGAGCTGTTTTTT.

A few counts support this clonotype. This chain uses TRBV27 with TRBJ1-2; 8 bases line up with TRBD1. Looked up from germline, CDR1 is MNHEY and CDR2 is SMNVEV (reference sequence). This CDR3 has 15 residues. Losses at the gene ends were 8 bases for V and 4 bases for J; bases not matched to a gene: 12. The CDR3 is CASGKDRGRSYGYTF. CDR3 nucleotides: TGTGCCAGCGGAAAAGACAGGGGTCGAAGCTATGGCTACACCTTC.

The V call is TRBV7-9, the J call TRBJ1-5, with D unresolved. Between the trimmed V and J ends, which lost 4 bases and 3 bases, there was a span of 4 bases. Germline V gene sequence: CDR1 SEHNR, CDR2 FQNEAQ (reference sequence). The CDR3 is 12 residues long. This CDR3 is CASSYYNQPQHF. CDR3 in DNA: TGTGCCAGCAGCTACTACAATCAGCCCCAGCATTTT. Variable domain in full (rest from reference TRBV7-9 and TRBJ1-5): DTGVSQNPRHKITKRGQNVTFRCDPISEHNRLYWYRQTLGQGPEFLTYFQNEAQLEKSRLLSDRFSAERPKGSFSTLEIQRTEQGDSAMYLCASSYYNQPQHFGDGTRLSIL.

Ten or more counts support this clonotype. V and J are TRBV20-1 and TRBJ2-3, with TRBD2 matching 10 bases. The CDR3 sequence is 15 residues long. Trimming took 0 bases from V and 5 from J; bases not matched to a gene: 5. Per germline, CDR1 DFQATT and CDR2 SNEGSKA (reference sequence). The CDR3 bases are TGCAGTGCTAGAGATGCTACTAGCGGGAAAGATACGCAGTATTTT. Protein sequence: CSARDATSGKDTQYF.

The V gene is TRBV20-1, the J gene TRBJ2-3; possible D gene TRBD1, 6 bases. V lost 3 bases and J lost 2, with 15 bases in between. Germline assignment: CDR1 DFQATT and CDR2 SNEGSKA (reference sequence). CDR3 length: 15 residues. The CDR3 coding sequence is TGCAGTGCTAGTTCCTACGACAGGCCCACAGATACGCAGTATTTT. It encodes CSASSYDRPTDTQYF.

This sequence joins TRBV4-3 and TRBJ1-6; a weak D match, TRBD1 (6 bases). CDR3 length: 19 amino acids. Trimming shortened V by 1 base and J by 1 base, and 17 bases separated the two germline ends. Per the germline V gene, CDR1 is LGHNA and CDR2 is YSLEER. CDR3 sequence reads: CASSQGWTARSSYNSPLHF. In DNA form, the CDR3 reads TGCGCCAGCAGCCAAGGGTGGACAGCCCGCAGTTCCTATAATTCACCCCTCCACTTT.

This clonotype was seen a handful of times. The rearrangement links TRBV4-3 to TRBJ2-3, with D perhaps TRBD1 or TRBD2 (5 bases each). The V end lost 0 bases, the J end lost 4 bases, and 14 bases lay between the germline ends. Germline V CDR1 and CDR2: LGHNA, YSLEER. This CDR3 region has 16 residues. CDR3 residues: CASSQDRDPRPDTQYF. The CDR3 coding sequence is TGCGCCAGCAGCCAAGATCGGGACCCACGCCCAGATACGCAGTATTTT.

This clonotype was counted at least ten times. V and J are TRBV12-3 or TRBV12-4 and TRBJ1-1; D is ambiguous. V was shortened by 5 bases and J by 7 bases, with 14 bases between the two germline ends. The CDR3 totals 13 residues. The CDR3 loop is CASSVGAGVEAFF. CDR3 sequence (DNA): TGTGCCAGCAGTGTGGGAGCTGGAGTTGAAGCTTTCTTT.

With regard to this clonotype: This may be a read error: a much more frequent sequence differs by one nucleotide. V and J are TRBV10-3 and TRBJ1-2, with D maybe TRBD1 (6 bases). The germline gives CDR1 ENHRY, CDR2 SYGVKD. CDR3 size: 16 residues. CDR3 in amino acids: CDISEMGGAHGYGYTF. The CDR3 coding sequence is TGTGACATCAGTGAGATGGGGGGGGCTCATGGCTATGGCTACACCTTC.

This clonotype was recorded a few times. This rearrangement joins TRBV10-3 to TRBJ1-2; 7 nucleotides match TRBD1. CDR3 length: 12 amino acids. Germline lookup yields CDR1 ENHRY and CDR2 SYGVKD. The V segment lost 9 bases and the J segment 8 bases; nucleotides outside the gene matches: 9. CDR3: CAIETGKGGYTF. The CDR3 DNA is TGTGCCATTGAGACAGGGAAAGGCGGCTACACCTTC.

The chain combines TRBV6-5 with TRBJ2-1; D is perhaps TRBD1 (6 bases). The ends were cut back, 2 bases at V and 8 bases at J, with 13 bases in the middle. The V gene's germline CDR1 is MNHEY and CDR2 SVGAGI. The CDR3 has 14 amino acids. The CDR3 DNA follows: TGTGCCAGCAGTTACGGGGGCCCCAGGTATGAGCAGTTCTTC. Translation gives CASSYGGPRYEQFF.

This clonotype was seen more than once but under ten times. V usage is TRBV20-1 and J usage is TRBJ1-5; 7 nucleotides line up with TRBD1. CDR3 length equals 14 residues. Germline V gives CDR1 DFQATT, CDR2 SNEGSKA (reference sequence). The ends lost 5 bases at V and 6 bases at J; junction bases unmatched: 10. CDR3 DNA: TGCAGTGCTCGACATATGACAGGGAGTCAGCCCCAGCATTTT. Translating gives CSARHMTGSQPQHF.

The CDR3 DNA sequence: TGCGCCAGCAGTCAATCGTTCCTCGGGGGAGTGAATGAAAAACTGTTTTTT. It codes for CASSQSFLGGVNEKLFF. V and J are TRBV23-1 and TRBJ1-4, with D possibly matching TRBD1 (5 bases). TRBV23-1 is sorted into the ORF group, with uncertain function. The CDR3 is 17 residues long. Trimming removed 0 bases at V and 5 bases at J, with 16 bases between.

This clonotype was detected a few times. The chain combines TRBV4-1 with TRBJ2-5; 8 nucleotides agree with TRBD1. The germline gives CDR1 MGHRA, CDR2 YSYEKL. V was pared by 5 bases and J by 2 bases, with 10 bases of the junction left unmatched. The CDR3 is made up of 16 amino acids. CDR3 protein: CASSTQPTGVQETQYF. In DNA, the CDR3 is TGCGCCAGCAGCACCCAACCGACAGGGGTACAAGAGACCCAGTACTTC.